This T cell receptor (beta chain) originates from a study of T cell responses to AZD1222 COVID-19 vaccine. Study-level points and caveats: Baseline seropositivity occurred in only 5 to 7 AZD1222 recipients. It was only after the peak T cell response that any repertoires were sampled.

Libraries were prepared by immunoSEQ multiplex PCR; TCRdb keeps only in-frame clonotypes and omits some of them. The table includes 13,000 or so clones, about 80% detected once. This CDR3 is built from 13 residues. Germline loops: CDR1 MNHNS, CDR2 SASEGT. Trimming removed 1 base from V and 3 bases from J, with 6 bases in between. Remarks on this clone: The antigen is undetermined.

Sample: peripheral blood, taken 28 days after the second AZD1222 dose. The chain carries TRBV6-1 and TRBJ1-2, with unresolved D. The receptor was derived from an adult who received the AZD1222 COVID-19 vaccine. CDR3 DNA: TGTGCCAGCAGTGAAGTGGGATACTATGGCTACACCTTC. It yields the protein CASSEVGYYGYTF.